The rows below give T cell receptor beta chains drawn from one sample of a study of CD8 T cells in Susac syndrome. TCRdb used MiXCR to reprocess the immunoSEQ multiplex PCR reads, holding one entry per CDR3 protein. The sample records 85,000 to 130,000 distinct CDR3 sequences, approximately 94% being singletons. Sequences were obtained from CD8+ T cells from PBMCs. Receptor source: a human donor with Susac syndrome. The CDR3 runs from the conserved cysteine through the conserved F or W. The D gene is left open where the match is weak. A clone size is listed for some rows: how often the clone was seen (once, few, many), or a class if it is expanded.

>-|14|TRBJ1-5|TRBV13|-
CASSFSGGRQPQHF
TGTGCCAGCAGCTTCTCCGGGGGAAGGCAGCCCCAGCATTTT
>-|13|TRBJ1-1|TRBV4-1|-
CASSPWGGTEAFF
TGCGCCAGCAGCCCATGGGGGGGCACTGAAGCTTTCTTT
>-|13|TRBJ2-7|TRBV10-3|-
CAISEAPSYEQYF
TGTGCCATCAGTGAGGCCCCCTCCTACGAGCAGTACTTC
>-|15|TRBJ1-2|TRBV15|-
CATSRDGRFNYGYTF
TGTGCCACCAGCAGGGACGGACGTTTTAACTATGGCTACACCTTC
>-|12|TRBJ1-6|TRBV9|-
CASSVAGLPLHF
TGTGCCAGCAGCGTAGCGGGATTGCCCCTCCACTTT
>-|13|TRBJ2-5|TRBV21-1|-
CASSKEGAETQYF
TGTGCCAGCAGCAAAGAAGGGGCAGAGACCCAGTACTTC
>-|15|TRBJ2-5|TRBV3-1|-
CASSQDFSDQETQYF
TGTGCCAGCAGCCAAGATTTCAGCGACCAAGAGACCCAGTACTTC
>-|12|TRBJ2-1|TRBV7-3|-
CASSPSGKEQFF
TGTGCCAGCAGCCCTTCAGGCAAGGAGCAGTTCTTC
>-|14|TRBJ1-2|TRBV15|-
CATSRENRDNGYTF
TGTGCCACCAGCAGAGAGAACAGGGATAATGGCTACACCTTC
>-|10|TRBJ1-1|TRBV29-1|once
CSVDWGQAFF
TGCAGCGTTGATTGGGGGCAAGCTTTCTTT
>TRBD1|14|TRBJ2-7|TRBV9|-
CASSGETGGGEQYF
TGTGCCAGCAGCGGGGAGACAGGGGGCGGCGAGCAGTACTTC
>-|14|TRBJ1-4|TRBV5-4|-
CASSRSGVGEKLFF
TGTGCCAGCAGCCGATCAGGGGTCGGTGAAAAACTGTTTTTT
>-|13|TRBJ2-4|TRBV29-1|-
CSVVGLVKNIQYF
TGCAGCGTTGTCGGGCTGGTCAAAAACATTCAGTACTTC
>TRBD1|14|TRBJ1-5|TRBV27|-
CASRPGQGEQPQHF
TGTGCCAGCAGGCCGGGACAGGGGGAACAGCCCCAGCATTTT
>-|14|TRBJ1-2|TRBV18|-
CASSPPVRDYGYTF
TGTGCCAGCTCACCACCGGTCAGGGATTATGGCTACACCTTC
>-|13|TRBJ1-5|TRBV9|-
CASSVAPYGPQHF
TGTGCCAGCAGCGTAGCCCCGTACGGGCCCCAGCATTTT
>-|20|TRBJ2-5|TRBV11-1|-
CASSPEGGNSEGHPRETQYF
TGTGCCAGCAGCCCCGAGGGGGGTAATAGCGAAGGCCACCCAAGAGAGACCCAGTACTTC
>TRBD1|15|TRBJ2-5|TRBV5-6|-
CASSSSPDRGQTQYF
TGTGCCAGCAGCTCCTCGCCTGACAGGGGCCAGACCCAGTACTTC
>-|13|TRBJ1-1|TRBV7-3|-
CASSLVQGSEAFF
TGTGCCAGCAGCTTAGTCCAGGGCAGTGAAGCTTTCTTT
>TRBD1|17|TRBJ1-2|TRBV7-9|-
CASFGRRGREVNYGYTF
TGTGCCTCATTCGGGCGCAGGGGGCGCGAGGTGAACTATGGCTACACCTTC
>TRBD2|15|TRBJ2-5|TRBV11-2|-
CASSLEAGGQETQYF
TGTGCCAGCAGCTTAGAAGCGGGGGGCCAAGAGACCCAGTACTTC
>-|12|TRBJ1-5|TRBV7-8|-
CASSLGYQPQHF
TGTGCCAGCAGCTTGGGTTATCAGCCCCAGCATTTT
>-|11|TRBJ2-1|TRBV9|-
CASGPVDEQFF
TGTGCCAGCGGCCCCGTGGATGAGCAGTTCTTC
>TRBD2|16|TRBJ2-1|TRBV7-9|-
CASSDSGGPRHNEQFF
TGTGCCAGCAGCGATAGCGGGGGCCCTAGACACAATGAGCAGTTCTTC
>-|13|TRBJ1-5|TRBV7-9|-
CASGGTRDQPQHF
TGTGCCAGCGGCGGGACTCGGGATCAGCCCCAGCATTTT
>TRBD1|16|TRBJ1-6|TRBV3-1|-
CASSQDRDRGDSPLHF
TGTGCCAGCAGCCAAGACCGGGACAGGGGTGACTCACCCCTCCACTTT
>-|13|TRBJ2-3|TRBV4-1|-
CASSQGPPDTQYF
TGCGCCAGCAGCCAAGGTCCTCCGGATACGCAGTATTTT
>TRBD1|14|TRBJ2-7|TRBV25-1|-
CASSVGQGAYEQYF
TGTGCCAGCAGTGTGGGACAGGGAGCCTACGAGCAGTACTTC
>-|13|TRBJ1-5|TRBV12-3/TRBV12-4|-
CASSLGVNQPQHF
TGTGCCAGCAGTCTGGGGGTAAATCAGCCCCAGCATTTT
>-|13|TRBJ2-1|TRBV12-3/TRBV12-4|-
CASSFSPRNEQFF
TGTGCCAGCAGTTTCAGCCCAAGGAATGAGCAGTTCTTC
>TRBD1|17|TRBJ2-6|TRBV9|-
CASSGTGDLSGANVLTF
TGTGCCAGCAGCGGGACAGGGGACCTCTCTGGGGCCAACGTCCTGACTTTC
>-|16|TRBJ2-1|TRBV6-6|-
CASTEAGRRSYNEQFF
TGTGCCAGCACCGAGGCCGGGCGACGCTCCTACAATGAGCAGTTCTTC
>-|13|TRBJ2-3|TRBV4-1|-
CASSQDQTDTQYF
TGCGCCAGCAGCCAAGATCAGACAGATACGCAGTATTTT
>-|15|TRBJ1-1|TRBV20-1|once
CSASPTDRWNTEAFF
TGCAGTGCTAGTCCTACCGACAGGTGGAACACTGAAGCTTTCTTT
>-|16|TRBJ2-5|TRBV3-1|-
CASSHYLGENQETQYF
TGTGCCAGCAGCCATTATCTCGGGGAAAACCAAGAGACCCAGTACTTC
>TRBD1|16|TRBJ2-7|TRBV25-1|once
CASSGGQGVRIYEQYF
TGTGCCAGCAGTGGGGGACAGGGGGTCCGAATCTACGAGCAGTACTTC
>-|12|TRBJ1-3|TRBV29-1|-
CSVEGFRNTIYF
TGCAGCGTTGAAGGGTTTAGAAACACCATATATTTT
>-|14|TRBJ1-5|TRBV7-8|once
CASSLEAFNQPQHF
TGTGCCAGCAGCTTAGAGGCGTTCAATCAGCCCCAGCATTTT
>-|13|TRBJ2-7|TRBV29-1|-
CSVEPGDSYEQYF
TGCAGCGTTGAGCCAGGGGACTCCTACGAGCAGTACTTC
>-|12|TRBJ1-2|TRBV25-1|-
CASSQGYYGYTF
TGTGCCAGCAGTCAGGGGTATTATGGCTACACCTTC
>TRBD2|14|TRBJ2-3|TRBV12-3/TRBV12-4|-
CASAATSGEVTQYF
TGTGCCAGTGCCGCAACTAGCGGGGAGGTTACGCAGTATTTT
>-|13|TRBJ2-7|TRBV7-8|-
CAISGRESYEQYF
TGTGCCATTTCAGGCAGGGAGTCCTACGAGCAGTACTTC